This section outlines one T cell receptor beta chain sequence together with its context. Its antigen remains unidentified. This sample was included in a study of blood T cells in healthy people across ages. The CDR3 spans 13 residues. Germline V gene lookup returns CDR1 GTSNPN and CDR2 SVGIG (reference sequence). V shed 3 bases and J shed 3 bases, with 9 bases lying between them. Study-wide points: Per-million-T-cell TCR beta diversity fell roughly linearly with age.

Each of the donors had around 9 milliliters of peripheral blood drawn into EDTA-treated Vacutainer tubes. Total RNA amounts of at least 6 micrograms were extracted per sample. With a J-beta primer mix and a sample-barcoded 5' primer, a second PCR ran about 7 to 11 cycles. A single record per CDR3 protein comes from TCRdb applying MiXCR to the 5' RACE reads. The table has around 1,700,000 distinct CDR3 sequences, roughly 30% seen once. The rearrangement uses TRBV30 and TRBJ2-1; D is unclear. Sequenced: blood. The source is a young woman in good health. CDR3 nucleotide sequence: TGTGCCTGGAGCCAAGACCTCTACAATGAGCAGTTCTTC. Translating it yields CAWSQDLYNEQFF.